Listed below are T cell receptor beta chains from one sample, sequenced in a study of shared clonotypes between healthy human individuals. TCRdb's table, derived via immunoSEQ multiplex PCR, lists solely in-frame clones and lacks some. The sample comprises more than 550,000 clones, roughly 94% of which are singletons, and 24% rests with the top ten. Material: naive CD8+ T cells sorted from blood. The origin of the receptors is a man under 40 in good health. CDR3s include the opening cysteine and the closing phenylalanine or tryptophan. Each record gives: CDR3 protein, CDR3 DNA, clone size, V gene, J gene, D gene. D genes are given only for firm matches. The size of a clone is reported for some rows only, either as once, few or many, or as a class for expanded clones.

CASSGSYEQYF	TGTGCCAGCAGTGGTTCCTACGAGCAGTACTTC	NA	TRBV6-1	TRBJ2-7	NA
CASSPGHGNEKLFF	TGTGCCAGCTCCCCGGGACACGGTAATGAAAAACTGTTTTTT	NA	TRBV6-5	TRBJ1-4	NA
CASSPELPPRLSNQPQHF	TGCGCCAGCAGCCCGGAGCTGCCCCCCAGGTTGAGCAATCAGCCCCAGCATTTT	NA	TRBV4-1	TRBJ1-5	NA
CASNPDNSQETQYF	TGTGCCAGCAATCCCGATAACTCCCAAGAGACCCAGTACTTC	NA	TRBV28	TRBJ2-5	NA
CASRLGRANNEQFF	TGTGCCAGCAGACTTGGCAGGGCTAACAATGAGCAGTTCTTC	NA	TRBV28	TRBJ2-1	NA
CASSGWYWVPNTGELFF	TGTGCCAGCAGCGGATGGTATTGGGTCCCGAACACCGGGGAGCTGTTTTTT	NA	TRBV7-9	TRBJ2-2	NA
CATSRDGAGGVYEQYF	TGTGCCACCAGCAGAGATGGGGCGGGAGGTGTCTACGAGCAGTACTTC	NA	TRBV15	TRBJ2-7	TRBD2
CSARTPTNEKLFF	TGCAGCGCCAGGACACCAACTAATGAAAAACTGTTTTTT	few	TRBV29-1	TRBJ1-4	NA
CASSLEAGRGPYEQYF	TGTGCCAGCAGCTTAGAGGCAGGGAGGGGTCCCTACGAGCAGTACTTC	NA	TRBV11-2	TRBJ2-7	TRBD2
CAISELKRETDTQYF	TGTGCCATCAGTGAGCTCAAGCGGGAGACAGATACGCAGTATTTT	once	TRBV10-3	TRBJ2-3	TRBD2
CASSFSWTYEQYF	TGTGCCAGCAGCTTTTCCTGGACCTACGAGCAGTACTTC	NA	TRBV11-3	TRBJ2-7	NA
CASSESRGGNTIYF	TGCGCCAGCAGTGAGTCGAGGGGAGGAAACACCATATATTTT	NA	TRBV10-2	TRBJ1-3	NA
CASSSTGLRTDTQYF	TGTGCCAGCAGCTCTACAGGTCTCCGCACAGATACGCAGTATTTT	NA	TRBV28	TRBJ2-3	NA
CSVGDRTEKLFF	TGCAGCGTCGGGGACAGGACTGAAAAACTGTTTTTT	NA	TRBV29-1	TRBJ1-4	TRBD1
CSVTTASTDTQYF	TGCAGCGTAACGACAGCGAGCACAGATACGCAGTATTTT	NA	TRBV29-1	TRBJ2-3	NA
CASRPVGHEAFF	TGTGCCAGCAGACCTGTCGGACACGAAGCTTTCTTT	NA	TRBV7-7	TRBJ1-1	NA
CASSASGTGGIGRETQYF	TGTGCCAGCAGTGCCTCCGGGACAGGGGGCATTGGGAGAGAGACCCAGTACTTC	NA	TRBV6-1	TRBJ2-5	TRBD1
CASSLSGGGLYEQYF	TGTGCCAGCAGCCTGAGCGGCGGAGGGCTCTACGAGCAGTACTTC	NA	TRBV13	TRBJ2-7	NA
CASSVAFASGNTDTQYF	TGTGCCAGCAGCGTAGCGTTCGCTAGCGGAAACACAGATACGCAGTATTTT	NA	TRBV9	TRBJ2-3	TRBD2
CASSYSTTFTGELFF	TGTGCCAGCAGTTACTCGACGACATTCACCGGGGAGCTGTTTTTT	NA	TRBV6-6	TRBJ2-2	NA
CASCKGTDTQYF	TGCGCCAGCTGTAAGGGCACAGATACGCAGTATTTT	NA	TRBV5-1	TRBJ2-3	NA
CASSQDTFLLAGDGGTEAFF	TGTGCCAGCAGCCAAGATACCTTTCTCCTTGCAGGGGATGGGGGCACTGAAGCTTTCTTT	NA	TRBV4-2	TRBJ1-1	NA
CASSLAPTGNHATNEKLFF	TGCGCCAGCAGCTTGGCCCCTACAGGGAACCATGCAACTAATGAAAAACTGTTTTTT	NA	TRBV5-1	TRBJ1-4	NA
CASSEPFIRTENGNTIYF	TGTGCCAGCAGTGAACCTTTCATCCGGACGGAAAATGGAAACACCATATATTTT	NA	TRBV6-1	TRBJ1-3	NA
CASQGTGWSYEQYF	TGTGCCTCCCAGGGGACAGGGTGGTCTTACGAGCAGTACTTC	NA	TRBV10-3	TRBJ2-7	TRBD1
CASSGDWFETQYF	TGTGCCAGCAGCGGGGACTGGTTCGAGACCCAGTACTTC	NA	TRBV7-8	TRBJ2-5	NA
CASSEWGRVNQPQHF	TGTGCCAGCAGTGAATGGGGGCGCGTCAATCAGCCCCAGCATTTT	NA	TRBV2	TRBJ1-5	NA
CASIGTDTQYF	TGTGCCAGCATCGGCACAGATACGCAGTATTTT	NA	TRBV27	TRBJ2-3	NA
CASSQDIFPGTAFTGELFF	TGTGCCAGCAGCCAAGATATTTTCCCTGGGACAGCCTTCACCGGGGAGCTGTTTTTT	NA	TRBV14	TRBJ2-2	TRBD1
CASSLRTSPYEQYF	TGTGCCAGCAGCTTGCGGACTTCACCCTACGAGCAGTACTTC	NA	TRBV11-1	TRBJ2-7	NA
CASSYATPNEAFF	TGTGCCAGCAGTTACGCTACTCCAAATGAAGCTTTCTTT	NA	TRBV6-5	TRBJ1-1	NA
CASGRVAGELFF	TGTGCCAGCGGACGTGTCGCTGGGGAGCTGTTTTTT	NA	TRBV6-6	TRBJ2-2	NA
CASSVYRDRGEKLFF	TGTGCCAGCAGCGTATACCGGGACAGGGGTGAAAAACTGTTTTTT	once	TRBV9	TRBJ1-4	TRBD1
CASSPTQGRGNTIYF	TGTGCCAGCAGTCCCACGCAGGGGAGGGGAAACACCATATATTTT	NA	TRBV28	TRBJ1-3	NA
CASSDPRELSYEQYF	TGTGCCAGCAGTGACCCACGGGAGCTCTCCTACGAGCAGTACTTC	NA	TRBV2	TRBJ2-7	NA
CASSETLGWQGMGDTF	TGTGCCAGCAGCGAAACCCTTGGGTGGCAGGGCATGGGGGATACCTTC	once	TRBV7-2	TRBJ1-2	NA
CASSATGGDIYEQYF	TGTGCCAGCTCAGCTACAGGGGGTGATATCTACGAGCAGTACTTC	NA	TRBV18	TRBJ2-7	TRBD1